The 9 T cell receptor beta chains presented below share a single source sample, sequenced in a study of tumor and adjacent non-tumor tissue in lung cancer. The library came from three nested PCR rounds adapted from ARM-PCR protocols. From the multiplex PCR reads, TCRdb called clonotypes with MiXCR, one entry per CDR3 protein. There are about 93,000 distinct CDR3 sequences in the sample; about 72% occur only once, and 18% lies in the top ten. RNA was extracted from bulk tissue without any cell sorting. Material: lung tumor tissue. Receptors originate from a man aged 60 to 75 with non-small cell lung cancer.

This clonotype occurred a few times. A much larger clone is a single base away; this may be a read error. The rearrangement joins TRBV12-3 or TRBV12-4 to TRBJ2-2; maybe TRBD2 (5 bases). CDR3 length equals 15 residues. CDR3 loop: CASSFSGGWTGDLFF. CDR3 coding DNA: TGTGCCAGCAGTTTCTCAGGTGGTTGGACCGGGGATCTGTTTTTT.

Comment on this clonotype: Its ends do not fully match the called genes, so a read error is possible. This chain joins TRBV6-2 or TRBV6-3 and TRBJ1-1, with 7 bases matching TRBD1. Per germline, CDR1 MNHEY and CDR2 SVGEGT. There are 13 residues in the CDR3. The chain's CDR3 is CASLGTARTEALF. CDR3 coding DNA: TGTGCGAGCCTGGGGACAGCTAGGACTGAAGCTTTATTT.

As concerns this clonotype: At one end the junction does not follow the germline gene, possibly because of a read error. This chain connects TRBV6-5 to TRBJ1-3; 8 bases are shared with TRBD1. Germline CDR1 reads MNHEY; CDR2 reads SVGAGI. The CDR3 runs to 16 residues. CDR3 sequence: CASSRIPQGAGNTLYF. The DNA of the CDR3 is TGTGCCAGCAGTAGAATACCCCAGGGGGCTGGAAACACCTTATATTTT.

A remark on this clonotype: One end of the junction varies from germline; a read error may be responsible. The rearrangement joins TRBV6-6 to TRBJ2-5; tentative D call: TRBD1 (6 bases). This CDR3 has 15 residues. The germline CDR1 and CDR2 sequences are MNHNY and SVGAGI (reference sequence). Here the CDR3 reads CASSQGHPRMETQYF. The CDR3 DNA reads as TGTGCGAGCAGTCAGGGACACCCCCGGATGGAGACCCAGTACTTC.

Details on this clonotype: The germline gene is not matched at one end of the junction; a read error may be the cause. The chain recombines TRBV10-3 with TRBJ1-1; D is possibly TRBD1 (5 bases). Germline assignment: CDR1 ENHRY and CDR2 SYGVKD. This CDR3 region has 14 residues. The CDR3 bases are TGTGCCATCAGGACCTTGGGGGTGAACACTGAAGCCTTCTTT. Protein: CAIRTLGVNTEAFF.

The CDR3 DNA is TGCGCCAGTAGTCGAGGCGCCCAGCGGGAGGGCTACAATGAGCAGTTCTTC. This encodes CASSRGAQREGYNEQFF. The chain recombines TRBV4-3 with TRBJ2-1, with 10 bases fitting TRBD2. The CDR3 covers 17 residues. V was clipped by 9 bases and J by 3 bases; unmatched bases: 14. Looked up from germline, CDR1 is LGHNA and CDR2 is YSLEER.

Details on this clonotype: This may be a read error: a much more frequent sequence differs by one nucleotide. The chain links TRBV5-1 to TRBJ2-3; a possible D gene is TRBD2 (6 bases). CDR1 and CDR2 from the germline V gene are SGHRS and YFSETQ. Trimming removed 4 bases from V and 1 base from J, with 16 bases in between. The CDR3 runs 16 residues. CDR3 DNA: TGCGCCAGCAGCATGGCCGTGGGGGGACGCACAGATACGCAGTATTTT. Protein sequence: CASSMAVGGRTDTQYF.

This clonotype was seen at least ten times. This chain uses TRBV2 with TRBJ1-6, with 9 bases that match TRBD1. The CDR3 covers 13 residues. The germline CDR1 and CDR2 sequences are SNHLY and FYNNEI. V was pared by 11 bases and J by 5 bases, with 4 bases of the junction left unmatched. DNA for the CDR3: TGTGCCTGCCGGGACAGGGATAATTCACCCCTCCACTTT. Translating it yields CACRDRDNSPLHF.

Written as DNA, the CDR3 is TGTGCCAGTAACCCGTACTGGACTAGCAGTGAGCAGTTCTTC. Translated: CASNPYWTSSEQFF. The V call is TRBV6-6, the J call TRBJ2-1, with TRBD2 identical over 8 bases. The V gene end was trimmed by 9 bases and the J gene end by 9 bases; junction bases not matched to a gene: 13. CDR1 and CDR2 from the germline V gene are MNHNY and SVGAGI (reference sequence). The CDR3 contains 14 residues.